The next 8 T cell receptor beta chains were all read from a single sample in a study of PD-1 blockade in mismatch repair-deficient tumors. Using immunoSEQ multiplex PCR, the repertoire was profiled, and TCRdb retains in-frame clones only, with some absent. The table includes some 85,000 clones, 80% to 90% detected once. The sequenced sample was peripheral blood, obtained 44 weeks after starting pembrolizumab. The receptors here all came from an adult with mismatch repair-deficient cancer.

This chain uses TRBV29-1 with TRBJ1-1; D is perhaps TRBD1 (5 bases). This CDR3 has 13 residues. Trimming left V 2 bases short and J 1 base short, with 8 bases between. The germline gives CDR1 SQVTM, CDR2 ANQGSEA. The CDR3 DNA sequence: TGCAGCGTTGAACGGGGCAGGAACACTGAAGCTTTCTTT. Its translation is CSVERGRNTEAFF.

The table lists this clone with a count of one. The rearrangement joins TRBV2 to TRBJ2-1, with TRBD2 matching over 11 bases. Losses at the gene ends were 5 bases for V and 4 bases for J; bases not matched to a gene: 7. Per germline, CDR1 SNHLY and CDR2 FYNNEI. This CDR3 comprises 16 residues. The CDR3 loop reads CASSPGLAGLYNEQFF. In nucleotides, the CDR3 is TGTGCCAGCAGTCCTGGACTAGCGGGTCTATACAATGAGCAGTTCTTC. Filled out from reference TRBV2 and TRBJ2-1, the complete variable domain reads EPEVTQTPSHQVTQMGQEVILRCVPISNHLYFYWYRQILGQKVEFLVSFYNNEISEKSEIFDDQFSVERPDGSNFTLKIRSTKLEDSAMYFCASSPGLAGLYNEQFFGPGTRLTVL.

V and J are TRBV18 and TRBJ2-7, with TRBD1 matching over 7 bases. J was trimmed by 10 bases and V by 4 bases; bases with no gene match: 13. Germline CDR1 reads KGHSH; CDR2 reads LQKENI. The CDR3 is 14 residues long. CDR3: CASSQSSGQDVQYF. The CDR3 DNA reads as TGTGCCAGCTCACAATCCTCCGGACAGGATGTTCAGTACTTC.

This clone was detected only a few times. The same CDR3 also results from other DNA sequences found in this sample. The V and J genes are TRBV30 and TRBJ2-7; D call uncertain. V lost 2 bases and J lost 3, with 5 bases in between. The length of the CDR3 is 11 residues. CDR1 is GTSNPN, CDR2 SVGIG, per germline (reference sequence). The CDR3 DNA reads TGTGCCTGGAGTATTGGCTACGAGCAGTACTTC. This sequence encodes CAWSIGYEQYF.

This chain links TRBV5-4 with TRBJ2-1; 9 bases are a match to TRBD2. Germline CDR1 SGHNT, CDR2 YYREEE (reference sequence). This CDR3 is built from 18 residues. With 4 bases clipped from V and 0 bases from J, the junction kept 11 bases outside the gene matches. The CDR3 DNA reads TGTGCCAGCAGCCTGGCCGGGACTAGCAGATACTCCTACAATGAGCAGTTCTTC. Residues: CASSLAGTSRYSYNEQFF.

This sequence joins TRBV19 and TRBJ2-2; 10 nucleotides line up with TRBD2. This CDR3 has 15 residues. Germline CDR1 reads LNHDA; CDR2 reads SQIVND (reference sequence). V trimming: 8 bases; J trimming: 5 bases; junction bases outside the gene matches: 8. DNA of the CDR3: TGTGCCAGTGGGACTAGCGCAAAGAGGACCGGGGAGCTGTTTTTT. This sequence encodes CASGTSAKRTGELFF. The full variable domain, completed using reference TRBV19 and TRBJ2-2, is DGGITQSPKYLFRKEGQNVTLSCEQNLNHDAMYWYRQDPGQGLRLIYYSQIVNDFQKGDIAEGYSVSREKKESFPLTVTSAQKNPTAFYLCASGTSAKRTGELFFGEGSRLTVL.

The chain has TRBV9 and TRBJ2-1; D gene ambiguous. This CDR3 spans 18 amino acids. Germline CDR1 and CDR2: SGDLS and YYNGEE. V lost 0 bases and J 4 bases, leaving 20 bases between the germline ends. For the CDR3, the DNA is TGTGCCAGCAGCGTAGCGAGTCTGCCCTACGGGTTATACAATGAGCAGTTCTTC. Protein: CASSVASLPYGLYNEQFF. Full variable domain (missing parts from reference TRBV9 and TRBJ2-1): DSGVTQTPKHLITATGQRVTLRCSPRSGDLSVYWYQQSLDQGLQFLIQYYNGEERAKGNILERFSAQQFPDLHSELNLSSLELGDSALYFCASSVASLPYGLYNEQFFGPGTRLTVL.

The chain carries TRBV4-2 and TRBJ2-1, with TRBD2 matching over 9 bases. Germline V gives CDR1 LGHNA, CDR2 YNFKEQ. The V gene end was trimmed by 3 bases and the J gene end by 10 bases; junction bases not matched to a gene: 7. This CDR3 is 14 amino acids long. The chain's CDR3 is CASSQTPGLAEQFF. Written as DNA, the CDR3 is TGTGCCAGCAGCCAGACTCCCGGACTAGCGGAGCAGTTCTTC.